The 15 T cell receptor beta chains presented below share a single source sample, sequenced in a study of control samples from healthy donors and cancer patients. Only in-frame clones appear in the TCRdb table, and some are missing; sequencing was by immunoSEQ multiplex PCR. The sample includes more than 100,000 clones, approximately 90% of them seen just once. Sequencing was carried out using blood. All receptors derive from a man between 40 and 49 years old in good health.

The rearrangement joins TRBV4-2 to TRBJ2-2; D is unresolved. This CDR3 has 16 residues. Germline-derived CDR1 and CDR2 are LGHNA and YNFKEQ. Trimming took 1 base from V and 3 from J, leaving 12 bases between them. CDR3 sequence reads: CASSQGIVIDTGELFF. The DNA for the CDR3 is TGTGCCAGCAGCCAAGGGATAGTAATTGACACCGGGGAGCTGTTTTTT.

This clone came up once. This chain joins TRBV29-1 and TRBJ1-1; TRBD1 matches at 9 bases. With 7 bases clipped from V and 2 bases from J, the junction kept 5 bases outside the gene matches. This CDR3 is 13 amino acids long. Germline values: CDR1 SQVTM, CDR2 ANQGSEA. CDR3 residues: CSASTGGNTEAFF. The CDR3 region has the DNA TGCAGCGCGAGTACAGGGGGCAACACTGAAGCTTTCTTT.

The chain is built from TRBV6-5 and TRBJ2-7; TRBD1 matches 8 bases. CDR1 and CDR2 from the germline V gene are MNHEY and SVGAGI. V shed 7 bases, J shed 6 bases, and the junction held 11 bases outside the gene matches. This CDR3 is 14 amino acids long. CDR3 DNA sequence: TGTGCCAGCAAAAAGCACGGACAGGGAGTCGAGCAGTACTTC. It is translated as CASKKHGQGVEQYF.

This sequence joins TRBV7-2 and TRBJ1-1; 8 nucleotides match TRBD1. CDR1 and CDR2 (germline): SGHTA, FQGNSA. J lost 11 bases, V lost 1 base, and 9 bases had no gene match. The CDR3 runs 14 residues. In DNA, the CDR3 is TGTGCCAGCAGCTTAGGGCAGGGGGCTTTACAGGCTTTCTTT. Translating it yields CASSLGQGALQAFF.

The CDR3 DNA is TGTGCCAGCAGCTTACAGGGAGAAGGGGCCAACGTCCTGACTTTC. This codes for CASSLQGEGANVLTF. The chain has TRBV6-2 or TRBV6-3 and TRBJ2-6; maybe TRBD1 (6 bases). CDR3 length equals 15 residues. Trimming removed 6 bases at V and 4 bases at J, with 13 bases between. Germline values: CDR1 MNHEY, CDR2 SVGEGT.

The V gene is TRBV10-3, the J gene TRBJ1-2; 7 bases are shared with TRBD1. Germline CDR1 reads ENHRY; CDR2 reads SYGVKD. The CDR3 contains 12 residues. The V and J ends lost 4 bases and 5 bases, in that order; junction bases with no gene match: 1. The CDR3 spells CAISATGYGYTF. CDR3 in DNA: TGTGCCATCAGTGCGACAGGGTATGGCTACACCTTC.

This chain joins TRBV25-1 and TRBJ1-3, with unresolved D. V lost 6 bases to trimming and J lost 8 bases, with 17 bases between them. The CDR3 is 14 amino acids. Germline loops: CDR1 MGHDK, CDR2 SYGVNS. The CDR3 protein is CASSPPPGGHTIYF. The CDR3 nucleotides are TGTGCCAGCAGCCCCCCCCCGGGAGGTCACACCATATATTTT.

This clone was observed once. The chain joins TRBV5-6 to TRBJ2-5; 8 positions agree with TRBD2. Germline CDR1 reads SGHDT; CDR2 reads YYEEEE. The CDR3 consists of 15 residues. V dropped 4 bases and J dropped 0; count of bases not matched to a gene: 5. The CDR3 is CASSTLAADQETQYF. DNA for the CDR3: TGTGCCAGCAGCACACTAGCGGCGGACCAAGAGACCCAGTACTTC.

The CDR3 is CASSYLSGGLTDTQYF. For the CDR3, the DNA is TGTGCCAGCAGTTACTTAAGCGGGGGCCTCACAGATACGCAGTATTTT. This chain connects TRBV6-6 to TRBJ2-3; 8 bases map to TRBD2. J gave up 2 bases and V 1 base, and 5 bases lay outside the gene matches. The CDR3 has 16 amino acids. Germline V lookup: CDR1 MNHNY, CDR2 SVGAGI (reference sequence).

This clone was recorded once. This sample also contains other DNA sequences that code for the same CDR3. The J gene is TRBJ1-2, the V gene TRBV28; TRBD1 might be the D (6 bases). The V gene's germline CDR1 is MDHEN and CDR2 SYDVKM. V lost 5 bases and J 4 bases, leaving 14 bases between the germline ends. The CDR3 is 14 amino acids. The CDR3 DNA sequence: TGTGCCAGCAGTACCACAGGGACGGCCTATGGCTACACCTTC. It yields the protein CASSTTGTAYGYTF.

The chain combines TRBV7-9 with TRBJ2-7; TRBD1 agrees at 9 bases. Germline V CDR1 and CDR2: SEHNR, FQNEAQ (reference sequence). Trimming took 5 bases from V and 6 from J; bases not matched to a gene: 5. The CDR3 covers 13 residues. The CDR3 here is CASSPPDRGEQYF. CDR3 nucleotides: TGTGCCAGCAGCCCACCGGACAGGGGCGAGCAGTACTTC.

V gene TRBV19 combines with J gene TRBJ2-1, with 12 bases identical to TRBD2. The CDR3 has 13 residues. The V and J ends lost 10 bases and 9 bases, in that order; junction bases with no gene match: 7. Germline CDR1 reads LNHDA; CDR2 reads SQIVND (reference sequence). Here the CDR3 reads CATRLAGASEQFF. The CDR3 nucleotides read TGTGCCACTAGACTAGCGGGGGCATCTGAGCAGTTCTTC.

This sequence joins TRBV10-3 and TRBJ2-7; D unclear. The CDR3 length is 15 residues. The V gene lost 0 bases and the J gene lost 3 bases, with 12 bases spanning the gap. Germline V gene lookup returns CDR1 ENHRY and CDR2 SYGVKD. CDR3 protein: CAISESPGPHYEQYF. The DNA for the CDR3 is TGTGCCATCAGTGAGTCACCGGGTCCTCACTACGAGCAGTACTTC.

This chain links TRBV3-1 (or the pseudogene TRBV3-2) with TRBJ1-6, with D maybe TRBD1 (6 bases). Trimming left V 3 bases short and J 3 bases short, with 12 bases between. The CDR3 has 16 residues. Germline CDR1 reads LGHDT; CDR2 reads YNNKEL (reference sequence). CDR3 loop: CASSQRGRGYNSPLHF. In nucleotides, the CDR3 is TGTGCCAGCAGCCAGAGGGGGAGGGGCTATAATTCACCCCTCCACTTT.

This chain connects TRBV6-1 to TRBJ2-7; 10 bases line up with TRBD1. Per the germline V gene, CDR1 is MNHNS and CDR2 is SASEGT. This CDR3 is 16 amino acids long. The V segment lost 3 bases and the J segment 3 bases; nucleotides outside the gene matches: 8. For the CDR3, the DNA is TGTGCCAGCAGTGATCCCCGGGACAGGGGAAACTACGAGCAGTACTTC. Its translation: CASSDPRDRGNYEQYF.